A selection of T cell receptor beta chains follows, all from one sample in a study of Graves' ophthalmopathy and Graves' hyperthyroidism. Using its own MiXCR run on the multiplex PCR reads, TCRdb lists one record per CDR3 protein. Of about 1.2 million distinct CDR3 sequences listed, 36% are singletons. The material sequenced was peripheral blood or thyroid tissue (not recorded which). The receptors derive from an adult man with Graves' hyperthyroidism. Both conserved end residues are part of each CDR3. Each record gives: clone size, J gene, D gene, V gene, CDR3 protein, CDR3 DNA. A D gene is named only where the DNA matches it firmly. Only part of the rows carry a size: once, few, many, or a class if the clone is expanded.

many,TRBJ1-5,.,TRBV7-9,CASSLSAGQPQHF,TGTGCCAGCAGCTTATCGGCGGGTCAGCCCCAGCATTTT
many,TRBJ1-6,.,TRBV10-3,CAIRSGNSIYNSPLHF,TGTGCCATACGATCAGGGAACTCCATTTATAATTCACCCCTCCACTTT
.,TRBJ2-2,TRBD2,TRBV6-5,CASSLGLAGVPSTGELFF,TGTGCCAGCAGTTTGGGACTAGCGGGAGTTCCCTCCACCGGGGAGCTGTTTTTT
many,TRBJ2-5,.,TRBV7-2,CASSPQARGVKETQYF,TGTGCCAGCAGCCCCCAGGCGAGAGGGGTGAAGGAGACCCAGTACTTC
few,TRBJ1-2,.,TRBV19,CASSIVARGPANYGYTF,TGTGCCAGTAGTATAGTAGCCAGGGGACCTGCTAACTATGGCTACACCTTC
few,TRBJ2-7,.,TRBV6-2/TRBV6-3,CASISALAVQYF,TGTGCCAGCATCTCAGCCTTGGCGGTCCAGTACTTC
many,TRBJ1-5,TRBD1,TRBV6-5,CASRNRGRGQPQHF,TGTGCCAGCAGGAACAGGGGGCGCGGTCAGCCCCAGCATTTT
.,TRBJ1-2,TRBD1,TRBV2,CANSRPMDRVQIYGYTF,TGTGCCAACTCAAGGCCGATGGACAGGGTTCAGATTTATGGCTACACCTTC
.,TRBJ2-7,TRBD1,TRBV30,CAWSTTGREQYF,TGTGCCTGGAGTACGACAGGGCGCGAGCAGTACTTC
.,TRBJ2-7,.,TRBV9,CASSQGREAYEQYF,TGTGCCAGCAGCCAGGGACGCGAGGCCTACGAGCAGTACTTC
many,TRBJ2-7,.,TRBV7-2,CASSLDRMLSEQYF,TGTGCCAGCAGCTTAGACAGGATGCTATCCGAGCAGTACTTC
many,TRBJ1-1,.,TRBV7-2,CASSLSVGPEAFF,TGTGCCAGCAGCTTATCGGTAGGCCCTGAAGCTTTCTTT
once,TRBJ1-1,.,TRBV7-9,CASSPSFGGHPYDGGTEAFF,TGTGCCAGCAGCCCGTCCTTTGGAGGGCACCCCTATGACGGCGGCACTGAAGCTTTCTTT
many,TRBJ2-5,.,TRBV25-1,CASGGSGNTQYF,TGTGCCAGCGGCGGCTCCGGGAATACCCAGTACTTC
few,TRBJ1-1,.,TRBV11-1,CASSSVCSAGNTEAFF,TGTGCCAGCAGCTCAGTGTGTTCGGCAGGGAACACTGAAGCTTTCTTT
many,TRBJ1-5,TRBD1,TRBV5-1,CASSRGAGGAGEPQHF,TGCGCCAGCAGCAGGGGGGCAGGGGGCGCTGGGGAGCCCCAGCATTTT
.,TRBJ2-7,TRBD1,TRBV7-9,CASSPYRGPSFQQYF,TGTGCCAGCAGTCCTTACAGGGGGCCCTCTTTTCAGCAGTACTTC
.,TRBJ1-5,TRBD1,TRBV7-9,CASSFYGTEFNQPQHF,TGTGCCAGCAGCTTCTATGGGACAGAATTCAATCAGCCCCAGCATTTT
.,TRBJ2-3,TRBD2,TRBV11-2,CASSFGTSGRRIGDTQYF,TGTGCCAGCAGCTTCGGGACTAGCGGGAGGAGGATCGGAGATACGCAGTATTTT
.,TRBJ2-5,.,TRBV28,CASSLVLGDQETQYF,TGTGCCAGCAGCCTTGTGTTGGGAGATCAAGAGACCCAGTACTTC
many,TRBJ2-5,.,TRBV12-3/TRBV12-4,CASSRTSPQETQYF,TGTGCCAGCAGTCGAACTAGCCCTCAAGAGACCCAGTACTTC
.,TRBJ2-1,.,TRBV11-2,CASSPFAGNNEQFF,TGTGCCAGCAGCCCTTTCGCGGGGAACAATGAGCAGTTCTTC
.,TRBJ2-2,.,TRBV4-3,CASSQDMGAGELFF,TGCGCCAGCAGCCAAGATATGGGCGCCGGGGAGCTGTTTTTT
.,TRBJ2-1,TRBD2,TRBV7-8,CASSLASGGAVTYNEQFF,TGTGCCAGCAGCCTTGCTAGCGGGGGGGCCGTGACCTACAATGAGCAGTTCTTC
.,TRBJ1-4,.,TRBV20-1,CSACLLNEKLFF,TGCAGTGCGTGCCTTCTGAATGAAAAACTGTTTTTT
once,TRBJ2-5,TRBD2,TRBV29-1,CSEAGRETQYF,TGCAGTGAAGCGGGGCGAGAGACCCAGTACTTC
many,TRBJ2-7,.,TRBV2,CASRLTDSSYEQYF,TGTGCCAGCAGGTTAACCGACAGCTCCTACGAGCAGTACTTC
few,TRBJ1-5,TRBD1,TRBV15,CAISRQGFSNQPQHF,TGTGCCATCAGCAGACAGGGGTTTAGCAATCAGCCCCAGCATTTT
.,TRBJ1-1,.,TRBV5-1,CASSLWSDRPNTEAFF,TGCGCCAGCAGCTTGTGGTCGGACAGACCGAACACTGAAGCTTTCTTT
few,TRBJ2-5,TRBD1,TRBV6-1,CASSEQGTGLQETQYF,TGTGCCAGCAGTGAACAGGGGACAGGTCTTCAAGAGACCCAGTACTTC
once,TRBJ2-6,.,TRBV7-2,CASSLGTANVLTF,TGTGCCAGCAGCCTAGGAACAGCCAACGTCCTGACTTTC
many,TRBJ1-5,.,TRBV12-3/TRBV12-4,CASSLRDNQPQHF,TGTGCCAGCAGCCTACGGGACAATCAGCCCCAGCATTTT
many,TRBJ2-5,TRBD1,TRBV7-6,CASTLDRGQETQYF,TGTGCCAGCACCCTGGACAGGGGTCAAGAGACCCAGTACTTC
.,TRBJ2-1,TRBD2,TRBV19,CASRLAGGPRNEQFF,TGTGCCAGTAGACTAGCGGGAGGGCCACGCAATGAGCAGTTCTTC
many,TRBJ1-2,.,TRBV29-1,CSVVTAYGYTF,TGCAGCGTTGTGACAGCGTATGGCTACACCTTC
.,TRBJ2-3,.,TRBV2,CASSEQRFTDTQYF,TGTGCCAGCAGTGAACAGAGGTTCACAGATACGCAGTATTTT
once,TRBJ1-1,.,TRBV7-8,CASSVNGANTEAFF,TGTGCCAGCAGCGTTAACGGGGCGAACACTGAAGCTTTCTTT
many,TRBJ1-1,.,TRBV25-1,CASSGSGGVGTEAFF,TGTGCCAGCAGTGGTTCCGGAGGAGTTGGAACTGAAGCTTTCTTT
.,TRBJ2-7,.,TRBV29-1,CSVGSGGNYEQYF,TGCAGCGTAGGATCAGGGGGGAACTACGAGCAGTACTTC
.,TRBJ2-5,TRBD1,TRBV7-9,CASSQGQGAQYF,TGTGCCAGCAGCCAAGGACAGGGGGCCCAGTACTTC
.,TRBJ1-2,TRBD1,TRBV24-1,CATSDPGTGHGYTF,TGTGCCACCAGTGATCCTGGGACAGGGCATGGCTACACCTTC
.,TRBJ2-5,TRBD2,TRBV20-1,CSASYTGGPPETQYF,TGCAGTGCTAGTTATACGGGAGGGCCCCCAGAGACCCAGTACTTC